What follows are 29 T cell receptor beta chains derived from one specimen sequenced in a study of blood T cell repertoires in COVID-19. Profiling relied on immunoSEQ multiplex PCR, and the TCRdb table lists in-frame clones only, not all of them. The table includes 200,000 to 300,000 clones, around 80% detected once. Sample: peripheral blood. Receptor source: a man in his fifties or sixties with acute or convalescent COVID-19.

This chain links TRBV11-2 with TRBJ2-1; 9 bases line up with TRBD2. The V and J ends lost 6 bases and 4 bases, in that order; junction bases with no gene match: 7. There are 15 residues in the CDR3. Germline V CDR1 and CDR2: SGHAT, FQNNGV. The CDR3 loop reads CASRPLAGLYNEQFF. The DNA for the CDR3 is TGTGCCAGCAGGCCACTAGCGGGCCTTTACAATGAGCAGTTCTTC.

This chain joins TRBV11-3 and TRBJ2-6; maybe TRBD1 (5 bases). Trimming stripped 5 bases from V and 2 bases from J, with 22 bases between. From germline, CDR1 is SGHNT and CDR2 YENEEA. The length of the CDR3 is 19 residues. This CDR3 is CASSPGLQGRVAGANVLTF. The DNA of the CDR3 is TGTGCCAGCAGCCCGGGCCTCCAGGGCAGAGTGGCTGGGGCCAACGTCCTGACTTTC.

The chain couples TRBV5-1 to TRBJ1-2, with D perhaps TRBD1 (6 bases). V was trimmed by 4 bases and J by 7 bases, leaving 17 bases between them. This CDR3 has 14 residues. Germline V CDR1 and CDR2: SGHRS, YFSETQ. The CDR3 sequence: CASSSTDRLGGYTF. CDR3 bases: TGCGCCAGCAGCAGTACAGACAGGCTAGGTGGCTACACCTTC.

As DNA, the CDR3 is TGTGCCACCAGTGATTTGCGGGACAGGGTGGAAGCGGGAGGATTGGATACGCAGTATTTT. Translated: CATSDLRDRVEAGGLDTQYF. This chain links TRBV24-1 with TRBJ2-3; either TRBD1 or TRBD2 may supply D (9 bases each). Germline V lookup: CDR1 KGHDR, CDR2 SFDVKD. Deletions cut 0 bases from V and 6 bases from J, with 27 bases between. The CDR3 totals 20 residues.

Concerning this clone itself: Germline and junction disagree at one end, which may indicate a read error. V gene TRBV7-7 combines with J gene TRBJ2-5; 10 bases are shared with TRBD1. The CDR3 has 15 residues. Germline V gives CDR1 SSHAT, CDR2 FNYEAQ (reference sequence). The CDR3 DNA reads TGTGCTAGCAGCCATGACAGGGGGCCTCTCGGGACCCAGTACTTC. This encodes CASSHDRGPLGTQYF.

This clone was detected a few times. The genes are TRBV5-5 and TRBJ1-2, with unresolved D. Germline CDR1 SGHKS, CDR2 YYEKEE (reference sequence). The ends were cut back, 4 bases at V and 6 bases at J, with 19 bases in the middle. This CDR3 spans 15 amino acids. In DNA, the CDR3 is TGTGCCAGCAGCCTTTTACCCGGTCCAACGGATGGCTACACCTTC. Translation: CASSLLPGPTDGYTF.

The genes are TRBV28 and TRBJ1-2; 11 positions agree with TRBD1. J gave up 6 bases and V 4 bases, and 16 bases lay outside the gene matches. From germline, CDR1 is MDHEN and CDR2 SYDVKM. The CDR3 loop spans 18 amino acids. The CDR3 spells CASSSLPGQGARGDGYTF. The CDR3 DNA follows: TGTGCCAGCAGTTCTCTACCTGGACAGGGGGCGCGAGGGGATGGCTACACCTTC.

In nucleotides, the CDR3 is TGTGCCAGCAGCCGCGGACACGCTGAAGCTTTCTTT. It yields the protein CASSRGHAEAFF. V usage is TRBV11-2 and J usage is TRBJ1-1, with D possibly TRBD1 on 5 matching bases. CDR3 length equals 12 residues. Per germline, CDR1 SGHAT and CDR2 FQNNGV. The V end lost 5 bases, the J end lost 6 bases, and 10 bases lay between the germline ends.

The CDR3 here is CASSLVGTGKNEQYF. The DNA of the CDR3 is TGTGCCAGCAGCTTAGTGGGGACAGGGAAAAACGAGCAGTACTTC. The chain joins TRBV7-9 to TRBJ2-7, with 9 bases identical to TRBD1. The V gene end was trimmed by 1 base and the J gene end by 5 bases; junction bases not matched to a gene: 6. The CDR3 runs 15 residues. The germline CDR1 and CDR2 sequences are SEHNR and FQNEAQ (reference sequence).

This chain connects TRBV5-1 to TRBJ2-7, with a possible D match to TRBD2 (5 bases). Germline CDR1 SGHRS, CDR2 YFSETQ. CDR3 size: 11 residues. Trimming removed 4 bases from V and 4 bases from J, with 6 bases in between. The CDR3 DNA follows: TGCGCCAGCAGCGGGGAGTACGAGCAGTACTTC. Translating gives CASSGEYEQYF. Using reference TRBV5-1 and TRBJ2-7 for the parts outside the CDR3, the full variable domain is KAGVTQTPRYLIKTRGQQVTLSCSPISGHRSVSWYQQTPGQGLQFLFEYFSETQRNKGNFPGRFSGRQFSNSRSEMNVSTLELGDSALYLCASSGEYEQYFGPGTRLTVT.

V usage is TRBV29-1 and J usage is TRBJ2-2, with TRBD1 matching over 8 bases. Germline-derived CDR1 and CDR2 are SQVTM and ANQGSEA. The CDR3 is 11 residues long. The V segment lost 5 bases and the J segment 7 bases; nucleotides outside the gene matches: 0. The CDR3 loop reads CSVTGGGELFF. The CDR3 bases are TGCAGCGTTACAGGGGGCGGGGAGCTGTTTTTT.

This chain's CDR3 is CASRGDIGYSYEQYF. The CDR3 nucleotides read TGCGCCAGCAGAGGGGACATCGGCTACTCCTACGAGCAGTACTTC. The chain joins TRBV10-2 to TRBJ2-7; possibly TRBD1 for D (6 bases). Trimming cost V 6 bases and J 0 bases, with 15 bases left between them. The CDR3 runs to 15 residues. Per germline, CDR1 WSHSY and CDR2 SAAADI.

V usage is TRBV7-6 and J usage is TRBJ2-7; 9 bases fit TRBD1. The ends lost 2 bases at V and 2 bases at J; junction bases unmatched: 10. The CDR3 extends over 17 amino acids. Germline lookup yields CDR1 SGHVS and CDR2 FNYEAQ. DNA for the CDR3: TGTGCCAGCAGCTTACCGGGGACAGGGAAAAACCCCTACGAGCAGTACTTC. This gives the protein CASSLPGTGKNPYEQYF.

The gene calls are TRBV6-5 and TRBJ1-4; D might be TRBD1 (6 bases). Germline lookup yields CDR1 MNHEY and CDR2 SVGAGI. The CDR3 totals 13 residues. V lost 6 bases to trimming and J lost 7 bases, with 12 bases between them. The CDR3 here is CASRGATGEKLFF. The CDR3 nucleotides read TGTGCCAGCAGGGGGGCAACTGGTGAAAAACTGTTTTTT.

The rearrangement uses TRBV28 and TRBJ2-1; no clear D gene. The CDR3 covers 16 residues. Trimming left V 2 bases short and J 6 bases short, with 17 bases between. Germline assignment: CDR1 MDHEN and CDR2 SYDVKM. Here the CDR3 reads CASSLKLLHRGNEQFF. In DNA, the CDR3 is TGTGCCAGCAGTTTAAAACTCCTTCATAGAGGCAATGAGCAGTTCTTC. Full variable domain (outside the CDR3, taken from reference TRBV28 and TRBJ2-1): DVKVTQSSRYLVKRTGEKVFLECVQDMDHENMFWYRQDPGLGLRLIYFSYDVKMKEKGDIPEGYSVSREKKERFSLILESASTNQTSMYLCASSLKLLHRGNEQFFGPGTRLTVL.

The chain links TRBV6-6 to TRBJ1-4; D is perhaps TRBD1 (6 bases). The CDR3 runs 12 residues. V dropped 10 bases and J dropped 3 bases, with 9 bases sitting between them. Germline-derived CDR1 and CDR2 are MNHNY and SVGAGI (reference sequence). The CDR3 here is CATRTANEKLFF. The CDR3, as DNA: TGTGCCACACGGACAGCTAATGAAAAACTGTTTTTT.

The chain uses TRBV19 and TRBJ2-2, with D unresolved. The ends were cut back, 7 bases at V and 3 bases at J, with 18 bases in the middle. The CDR3 spans 16 residues. CDR1 LNHDA and CDR2 SQIVND come from the germline V gene (reference sequence). The CDR3 coding sequence is TGTGCCAGTACCATGTCCCCTAGTTCTGACACCGGGGAGCTGTTTTTT. This sequence encodes CASTMSPSSDTGELFF.

The V gene is TRBV11-3, the J gene TRBJ2-3, with 9 bases aligning to TRBD2. With V trimmed by 1 base and J by 1 base, 3 bases remained unmatched. Germline CDR1 SGHNT, CDR2 YENEEA. This CDR3 region has 16 residues. In DNA, the CDR3 is TGTGCCAGCAGCTTAGGGGTAGCGGGGGGCACAGATACGCAGTATTTT. Protein sequence: CASSLGVAGGTDTQYF.

This clone has just a few counts. The gene calls are TRBV21-1 and TRBJ1-5. TRBV21-1 is an annotated pseudogene. There are 16 residues in the CDR3. This chain's CDR3 is CASSHGGDGRNQPQHF. Written as DNA, the CDR3 is TGTGCCAGCAGCCACGGCGGCGACGGTCGCAATCAGCCCCAGCATTTT.

Turning to this clone: Other nucleotide sequences in the sample specify the same CDR3. The chain joins TRBV5-1 to TRBJ2-1; perhaps TRBD2 as D (6 bases). Trimming shortened V by 4 bases and J by 5 bases, and 13 bases separated the two germline ends. Germline CDR1 is SGHRS and CDR2 is YFSETQ. CDR3 length equals 14 residues. The CDR3: CASSQGLADNEQFF. The CDR3, as DNA: TGCGCCAGCAGCCAGGGACTCGCCGACAATGAGCAGTTCTTC. Variable domain in full (rest from reference TRBV5-1 and TRBJ2-1): KAGVTQTPRYLIKTRGQQVTLSCSPISGHRSVSWYQQTPGQGLQFLFEYFSETQRNKGNFPGRFSGRQFSNSRSEMNVSTLELGDSALYLCASSQGLADNEQFFGPGTRLTVL.

This chain joins TRBV7-9 and TRBJ1-2, with TRBD1 matching over 7 bases. CDR3 length: 13 residues. The J segment lost 4 bases and the V segment lost 1 base, leaving 0 bases of the junction unmatched. The germline V gene has CDR1 SEHNR and CDR2 FQNEAQ (reference sequence). Here the CDR3 reads CASSLGTGYGYTF. DNA for the CDR3: TGTGCCAGCAGCTTAGGGACAGGCTATGGCTACACCTTC.

V gene TRBV9 combines with J gene TRBJ2-5; tentative D call: TRBD2 (5 bases). CDR1 is SGDLS, CDR2 YYNGEE, per germline. The CDR3 totals 12 residues. Trimming stripped 5 bases from V and 5 bases from J, with 10 bases between. In DNA form, the CDR3 reads TGTGCCAGCAGGGGAGACGGGGAGACCCAGTACTTC. Amino acids: CASRGDGETQYF.

The genes are TRBV5-6 and TRBJ1-2; D is unclear. The CDR3 runs 13 residues. V lost 2 bases, J lost 4 bases, and 9 bases lay in between. Per germline, CDR1 SGHDT and CDR2 YYEEEE. The CDR3 reads CASSFPGGYGYTF. DNA of the CDR3: TGTGCCAGCAGCTTCCCTGGCGGCTATGGCTACACCTTC.

The rearrangement uses TRBV6-6 and TRBJ2-5, with 7 bases matching TRBD1. The ends lost 5 bases at V and 0 bases at J; junction bases unmatched: 12. The CDR3 loop spans 17 amino acids. Germline V gene data show CDR1 as MNHNY and CDR2 as SVGAGI (reference sequence). In DNA form, the CDR3 reads TGTGCCAGCAGTCGCCCTTCAGGGGGTGGGTACCAAGAGACCCAGTACTTC. Its translation: CASSRPSGGGYQETQYF.

The sample holds a few counts of this clone. This chain uses TRBV6-5 with TRBJ2-7; D possibly corresponds to TRBD1 (5 bases). V lost 0 bases and J lost 6, with 12 bases in between. The CDR3 sequence is 14 residues long. The germline CDR1 and CDR2 sequences are MNHEY and SVGAGI. The DNA for the CDR3 is TGTGCCAGCAGTTACTCACGGCAGGGCCCCGAGCAGTACTTC. Amino acid sequence: CASSYSRQGPEQYF.

V is TRBV18 and J is TRBJ2-5, with TRBD2 matching 8 bases. With 0 bases clipped from V and 4 bases from J, the junction kept 10 bases outside the gene matches. Germline lookup yields CDR1 KGHSH and CDR2 LQKENI. This CDR3 has 17 residues. The CDR3 DNA reads as TGTGCCAGCTCACCACCCGGGACCGGGGGGGGCCGAGAGACCCAGTACTTC. Its protein product is CASSPPGTGGGRETQYF.

This clone has a handful of counts. The genes are TRBV10-1 and TRBJ1-2; 12 bases map to TRBD1. J lost 4 bases, V lost 0 bases, and 15 bases had no gene match. The CDR3 is 20 residues long. Germline CDR1 reads WNHNN; CDR2 reads SYGVQD (reference sequence). The CDR3 nucleotides read TGCGCCAGCAGTGAGTCTCCTATATCGGGACAGGGGGCGTCGGGCTATGGCTACACCTTC. It yields the protein CASSESPISGQGASGYGYTF.

CDR3 loop: CASSKDRADQETQYF. CDR3 nucleotides: TGCGCCAGCAGCAAGGACAGGGCGGACCAAGAGACCCAGTACTTC. This chain joins TRBV5-1 and TRBJ2-5; 8 bases match TRBD1. Unmatched junction bases numbered 5, after V lost 4 bases and J lost 0 bases. Germline CDR1 is SGHRS and CDR2 is YFSETQ. This CDR3 comprises 15 residues.

The chain employs TRBV6-5 and TRBJ2-2; 8 bases match TRBD1. The CDR3 runs 12 residues. Germline loops: CDR1 MNHEY, CDR2 SVGAGI. Trimming removed 6 bases from V and 8 bases from J; junction bases left unmatched: 2. CDR3 sequence (DNA): TGTGCCAGCAGCGGACAGGGTGGGGAGCTGTTTTTT. Its translation is CASSGQGGELFF.